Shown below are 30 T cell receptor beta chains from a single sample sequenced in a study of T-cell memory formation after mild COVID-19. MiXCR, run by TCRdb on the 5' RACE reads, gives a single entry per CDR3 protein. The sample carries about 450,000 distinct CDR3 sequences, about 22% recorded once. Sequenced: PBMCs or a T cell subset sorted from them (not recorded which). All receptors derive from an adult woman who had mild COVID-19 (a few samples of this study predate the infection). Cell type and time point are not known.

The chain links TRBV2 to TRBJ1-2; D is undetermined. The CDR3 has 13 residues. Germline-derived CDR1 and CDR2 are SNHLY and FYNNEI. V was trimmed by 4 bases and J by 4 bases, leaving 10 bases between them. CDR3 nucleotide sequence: TGTGCCAGCAGTGGGGGAGAACGCTATGGCTACACCTTC. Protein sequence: CASSGGERYGYTF.

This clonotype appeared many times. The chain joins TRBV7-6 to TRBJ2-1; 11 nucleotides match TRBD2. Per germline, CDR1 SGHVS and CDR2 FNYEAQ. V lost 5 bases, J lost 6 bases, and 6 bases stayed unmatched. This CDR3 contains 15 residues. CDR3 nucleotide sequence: TGTGCCAGCAGCCCCACTAGCGGGAGTTTCAATGAGCAGTTCTTC. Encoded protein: CASSPTSGSFNEQFF. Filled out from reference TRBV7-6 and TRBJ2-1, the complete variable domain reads GAGVSQSPRYKVTKRGQDVALRCDPISGHVSLYWYRQALGQGPEFLTYFNYEAQQDKSGLPNDRFSAERPEGSISTLTIQRTEQRDSAMYRCASSPTSGSFNEQFFGPGTRLTVL.

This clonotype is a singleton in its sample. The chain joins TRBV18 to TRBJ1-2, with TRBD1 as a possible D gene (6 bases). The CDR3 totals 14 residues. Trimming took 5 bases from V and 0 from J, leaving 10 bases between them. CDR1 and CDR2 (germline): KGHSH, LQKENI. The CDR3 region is CASSVDRANYGYTF. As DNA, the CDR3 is TGTGCCAGCTCAGTGGACAGAGCTAACTATGGCTACACCTTC.

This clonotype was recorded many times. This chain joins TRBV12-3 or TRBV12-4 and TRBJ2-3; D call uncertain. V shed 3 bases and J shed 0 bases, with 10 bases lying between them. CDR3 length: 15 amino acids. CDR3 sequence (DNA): TGTGCCAGCAGTTTGGCAGGCGCCAGCACAGATACGCAGTATTTT. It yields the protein CASSLAGASTDTQYF.

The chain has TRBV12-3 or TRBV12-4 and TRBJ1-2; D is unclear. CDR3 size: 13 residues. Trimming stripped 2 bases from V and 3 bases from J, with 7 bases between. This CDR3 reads CASSLWGDYGYTF. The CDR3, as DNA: TGTGCCAGCAGTTTATGGGGAGACTATGGCTACACCTTC.

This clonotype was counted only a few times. The CDR3 loop reads CAWTRGSQVGYEQYF. CDR3 DNA: TGTGCCTGGACCCGAGGCTCCCAAGTAGGATACGAGCAGTACTTC. This chain connects TRBV30 to TRBJ2-7; no clear D. Trimming removed 4 bases at V and 4 bases at J, with 20 bases between. The CDR3 has 15 residues. Germline lookup yields CDR1 GTSNPN and CDR2 SVGIG (reference sequence). Using reference TRBV30 and TRBJ2-7 for the parts outside the CDR3, the full variable domain is SQTIHQWPATLVQPVGSPLSLECTVEGTSNPNLYWYRQAAGRGLQLLFYSVGIGQISSEVPQNLSASRPQDRQFILSSKKLLLSDSGFYLCAWTRGSQVGYEQYFGPGTRLTVT.

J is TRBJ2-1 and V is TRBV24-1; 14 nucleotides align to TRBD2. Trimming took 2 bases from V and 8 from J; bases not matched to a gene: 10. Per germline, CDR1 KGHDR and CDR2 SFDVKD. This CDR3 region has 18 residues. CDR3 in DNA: TGTGCCACCAGTGATTCCGGGACTAGCGGGAGATTAACGGATGAGCAGTTCTTC. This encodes CATSDSGTSGRLTDEQFF.

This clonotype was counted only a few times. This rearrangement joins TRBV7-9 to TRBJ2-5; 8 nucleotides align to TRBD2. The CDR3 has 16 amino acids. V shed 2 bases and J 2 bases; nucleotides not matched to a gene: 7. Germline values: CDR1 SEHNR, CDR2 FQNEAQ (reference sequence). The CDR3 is CASSLLAGQGQETQYF. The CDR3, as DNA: TGTGCCAGCAGCTTATTAGCGGGGCAGGGGCAAGAGACCCAGTACTTC.

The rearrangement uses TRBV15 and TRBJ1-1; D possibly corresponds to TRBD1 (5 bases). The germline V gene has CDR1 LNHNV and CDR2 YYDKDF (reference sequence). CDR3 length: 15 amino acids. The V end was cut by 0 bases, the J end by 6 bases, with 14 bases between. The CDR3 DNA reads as TGTGCCACCAGCAGAGACCGGGACCCAACGGCTGAAGCTTTCTTT. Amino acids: CATSRDRDPTAEAFF.

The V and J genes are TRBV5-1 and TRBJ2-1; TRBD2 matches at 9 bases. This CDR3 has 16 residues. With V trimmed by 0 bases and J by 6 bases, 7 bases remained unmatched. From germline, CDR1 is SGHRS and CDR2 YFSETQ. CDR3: CASSLAPSGTLNEQFF. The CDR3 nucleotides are TGCGCCAGCAGCTTGGCTCCTAGCGGGACACTCAATGAGCAGTTCTTC. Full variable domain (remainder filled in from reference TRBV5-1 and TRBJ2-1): KAGVTQTPRYLIKTRGQQVTLSCSPISGHRSVSWYQQTPGQGLQFLFEYFSETQRNKGNFPGRFSGRQFSNSRSEMNVSTLELGDSALYLCASSLAPSGTLNEQFFGPGTRLTVL.

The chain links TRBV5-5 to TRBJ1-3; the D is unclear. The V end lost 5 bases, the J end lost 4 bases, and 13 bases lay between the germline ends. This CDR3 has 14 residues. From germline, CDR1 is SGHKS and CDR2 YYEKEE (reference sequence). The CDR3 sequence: CASSLLMPGNTIYF. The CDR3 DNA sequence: TGTGCCAGCAGTTTACTCATGCCGGGAAACACCATATATTTT.

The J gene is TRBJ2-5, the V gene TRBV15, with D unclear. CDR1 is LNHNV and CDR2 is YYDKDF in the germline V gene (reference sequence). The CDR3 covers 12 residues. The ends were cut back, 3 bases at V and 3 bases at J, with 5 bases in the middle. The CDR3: CATSRAEETQYF. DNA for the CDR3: TGTGCCACCAGCAGGGCAGAAGAGACCCAGTACTTC.

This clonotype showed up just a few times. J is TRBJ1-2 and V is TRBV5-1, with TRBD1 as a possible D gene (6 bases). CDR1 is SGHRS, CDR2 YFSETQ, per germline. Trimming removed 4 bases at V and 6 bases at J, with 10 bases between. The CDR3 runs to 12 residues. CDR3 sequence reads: CASSGGRDGYTF. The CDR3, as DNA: TGCGCCAGCAGCGGGGGCAGGGATGGCTACACCTTC. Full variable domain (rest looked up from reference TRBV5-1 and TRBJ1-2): KAGVTQTPRYLIKTRGQQVTLSCSPISGHRSVSWYQQTPGQGLQFLFEYFSETQRNKGNFPGRFSGRQFSNSRSEMNVSTLELGDSALYLCASSGGRDGYTFGSGTRLTVV.

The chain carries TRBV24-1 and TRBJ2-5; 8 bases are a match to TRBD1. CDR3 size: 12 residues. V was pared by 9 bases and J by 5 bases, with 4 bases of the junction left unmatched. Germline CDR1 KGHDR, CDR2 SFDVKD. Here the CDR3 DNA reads TGTGCCACCGGACAGGGAGGCGAGACCCAGTACTTC. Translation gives CATGQGGETQYF.

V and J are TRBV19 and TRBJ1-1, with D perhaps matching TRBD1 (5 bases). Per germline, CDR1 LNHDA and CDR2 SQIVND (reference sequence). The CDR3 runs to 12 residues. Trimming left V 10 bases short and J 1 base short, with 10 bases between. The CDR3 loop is CAIGDGNTEAFF. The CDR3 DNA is TGTGCCATTGGGGACGGGAACACTGAAGCTTTCTTT.

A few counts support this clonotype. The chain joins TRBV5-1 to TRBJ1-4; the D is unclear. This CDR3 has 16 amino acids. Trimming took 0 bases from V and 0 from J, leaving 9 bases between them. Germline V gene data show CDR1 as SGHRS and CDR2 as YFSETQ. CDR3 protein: CASSLDPGPTNEKLFF. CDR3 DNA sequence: TGCGCCAGCAGCTTGGACCCCGGGCCAACTAATGAAAAACTGTTTTTT.

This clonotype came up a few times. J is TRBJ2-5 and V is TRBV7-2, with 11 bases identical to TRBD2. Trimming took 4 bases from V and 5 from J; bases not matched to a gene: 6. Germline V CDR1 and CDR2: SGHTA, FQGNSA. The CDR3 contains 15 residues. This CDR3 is CASSSLAGAVETQYF. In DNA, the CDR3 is TGTGCCAGCAGCTCACTAGCGGGAGCAGTTGAGACCCAGTACTTC.

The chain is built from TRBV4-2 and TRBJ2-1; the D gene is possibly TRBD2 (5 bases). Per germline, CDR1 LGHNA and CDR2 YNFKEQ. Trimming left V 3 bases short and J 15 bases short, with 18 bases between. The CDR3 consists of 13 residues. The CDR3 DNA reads TGTGCCAGCAGCCACCCATTGGAGGAGCGGATGTTCTTC. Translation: CASSHPLEERMFF.

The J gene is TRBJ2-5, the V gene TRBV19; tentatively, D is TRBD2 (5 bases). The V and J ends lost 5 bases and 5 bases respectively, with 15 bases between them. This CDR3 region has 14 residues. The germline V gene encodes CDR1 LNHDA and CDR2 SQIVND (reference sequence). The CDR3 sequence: CASSDPRVWETQYF. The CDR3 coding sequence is TGTGCCAGTAGTGACCCGAGGGTTTGGGAGACCCAGTACTTC.

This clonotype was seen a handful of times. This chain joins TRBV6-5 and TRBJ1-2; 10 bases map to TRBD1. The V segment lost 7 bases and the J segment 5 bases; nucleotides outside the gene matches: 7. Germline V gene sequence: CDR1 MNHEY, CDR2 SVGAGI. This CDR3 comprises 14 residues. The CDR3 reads CASKGTGEWYGYTF. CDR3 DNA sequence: TGTGCCAGCAAAGGGACAGGGGAATGGTATGGCTACACCTTC.

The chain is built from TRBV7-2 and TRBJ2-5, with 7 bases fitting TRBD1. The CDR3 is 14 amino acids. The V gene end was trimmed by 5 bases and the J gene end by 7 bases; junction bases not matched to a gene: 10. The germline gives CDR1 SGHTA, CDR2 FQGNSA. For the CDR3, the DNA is TGTGCCAGCAGCCGGGACAGATCCGTGCGGACCCAGTACTTC. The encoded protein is CASSRDRSVRTQYF.

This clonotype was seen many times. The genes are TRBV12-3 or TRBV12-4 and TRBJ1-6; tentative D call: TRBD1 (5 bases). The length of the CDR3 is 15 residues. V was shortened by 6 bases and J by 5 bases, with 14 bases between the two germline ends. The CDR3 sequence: CASSSGGNNNSPLHF. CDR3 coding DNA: TGTGCCAGCAGCTCCGGGGGGAACAATAATTCACCCCTCCACTTT.

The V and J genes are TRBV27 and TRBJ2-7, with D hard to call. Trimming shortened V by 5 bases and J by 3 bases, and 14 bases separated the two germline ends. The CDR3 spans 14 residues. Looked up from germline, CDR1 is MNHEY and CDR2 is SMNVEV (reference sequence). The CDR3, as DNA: TGTGCCAGCAGTATCCGCGGCTTTGGCTACGAGCAGTACTTC. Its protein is CASSIRGFGYEQYF.

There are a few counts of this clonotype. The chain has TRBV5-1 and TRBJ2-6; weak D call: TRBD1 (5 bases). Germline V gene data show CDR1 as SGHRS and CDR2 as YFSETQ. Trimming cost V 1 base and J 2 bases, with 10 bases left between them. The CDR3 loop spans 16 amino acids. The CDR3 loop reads CASSLSRTTGANVLTF. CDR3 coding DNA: TGCGCCAGCAGCTTGTCAAGGACAACTGGGGCCAACGTCCTGACTTTC.

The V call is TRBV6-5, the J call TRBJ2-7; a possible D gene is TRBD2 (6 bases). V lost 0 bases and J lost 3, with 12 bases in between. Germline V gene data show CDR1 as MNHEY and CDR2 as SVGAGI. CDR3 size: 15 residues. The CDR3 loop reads CASSYSGGKFYEQYF. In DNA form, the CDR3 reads TGTGCCAGCAGTTACTCGGGGGGAAAATTCTACGAGCAGTACTTC.

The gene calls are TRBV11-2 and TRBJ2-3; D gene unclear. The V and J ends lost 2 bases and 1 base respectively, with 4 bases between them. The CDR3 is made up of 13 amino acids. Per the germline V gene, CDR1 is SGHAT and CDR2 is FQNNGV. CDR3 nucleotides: TGTGCCAGCAGCTTACACGGCACAGATACGCAGTATTTT. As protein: CASSLHGTDTQYF.

The CDR3 region has the DNA TGCAGTGCTGGGAGGGGGTCCTACAATGAGCAGTTCTTC. It encodes CSAGRGSYNEQFF. The chain uses TRBV20-1 and TRBJ2-1; tentative D call: TRBD2 (7 bases). This CDR3 is built from 13 residues. The germline CDR1 and CDR2 sequences are DFQATT and SNEGSKA (reference sequence). V dropped 5 bases and J dropped 1 base, with 9 bases sitting between them.

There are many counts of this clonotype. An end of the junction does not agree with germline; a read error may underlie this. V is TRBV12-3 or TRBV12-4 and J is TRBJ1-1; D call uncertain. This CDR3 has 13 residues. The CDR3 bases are TGCGCCAGCAGCTTTTTGGAGAACACTGAAGCTTTCTTT. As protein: CASSFLENTEAFF.

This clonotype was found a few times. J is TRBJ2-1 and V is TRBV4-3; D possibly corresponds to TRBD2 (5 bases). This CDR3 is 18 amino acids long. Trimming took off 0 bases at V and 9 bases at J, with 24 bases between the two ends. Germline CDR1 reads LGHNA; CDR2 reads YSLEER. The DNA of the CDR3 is TGCGCCAGCAGCCAAGATCTTGTTGACTTTGGGGTTACTAGTGAGCAGTTCTTC. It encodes CASSQDLVDFGVTSEQFF.

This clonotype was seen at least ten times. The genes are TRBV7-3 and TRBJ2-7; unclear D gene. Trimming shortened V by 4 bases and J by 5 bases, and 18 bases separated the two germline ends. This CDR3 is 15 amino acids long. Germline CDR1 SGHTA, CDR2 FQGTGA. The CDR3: CASSSSMVPLDEQYF. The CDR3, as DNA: TGTGCCAGCAGCTCCTCGATGGTCCCTCTGGACGAGCAGTACTTC. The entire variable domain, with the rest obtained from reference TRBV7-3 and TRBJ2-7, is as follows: GAGVSQTPSNKVTEKGKYVELRCDPISGHTALYWYRQSLGQGPEFLIYFQGTGAADDSGLPNDRFFAVRPEGSVSTLKIQRTERGDSAVYLCASSSSMVPLDEQYFGPGTRLTVT.